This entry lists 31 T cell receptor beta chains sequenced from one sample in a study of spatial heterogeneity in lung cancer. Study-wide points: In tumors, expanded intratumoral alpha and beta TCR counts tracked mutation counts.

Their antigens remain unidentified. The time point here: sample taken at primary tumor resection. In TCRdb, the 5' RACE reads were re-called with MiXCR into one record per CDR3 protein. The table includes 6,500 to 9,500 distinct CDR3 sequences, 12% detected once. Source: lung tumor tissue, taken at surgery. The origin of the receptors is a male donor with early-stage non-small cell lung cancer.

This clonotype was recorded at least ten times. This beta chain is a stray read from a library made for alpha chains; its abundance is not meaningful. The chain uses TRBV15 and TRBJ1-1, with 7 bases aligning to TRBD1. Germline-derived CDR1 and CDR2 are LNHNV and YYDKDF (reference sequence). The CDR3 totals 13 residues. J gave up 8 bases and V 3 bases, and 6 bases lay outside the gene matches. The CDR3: CATSRGRDREAFF. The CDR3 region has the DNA TGTGCCACCAGCAGGGGCCGGGACAGAGAAGCTTTCTTT.

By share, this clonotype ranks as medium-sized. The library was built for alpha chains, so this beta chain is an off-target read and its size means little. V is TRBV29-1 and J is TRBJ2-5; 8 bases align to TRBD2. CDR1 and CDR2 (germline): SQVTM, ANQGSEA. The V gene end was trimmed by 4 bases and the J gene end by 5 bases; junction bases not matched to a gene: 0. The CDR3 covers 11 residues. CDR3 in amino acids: CSVGLAETQYF. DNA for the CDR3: TGCAGCGTTGGACTAGCGGAGACCCAGTACTTC. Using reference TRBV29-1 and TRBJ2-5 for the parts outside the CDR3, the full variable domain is SAVISQKPSRDICQRGTSLTIQCQVDSQVTMMFWYRQQPGQSLTLIATANQGSEATYESGFVIDKFPISRPNLTFSTLTVSNMSPEDSSIYLCSVGLAETQYFGPGTRLLVL.

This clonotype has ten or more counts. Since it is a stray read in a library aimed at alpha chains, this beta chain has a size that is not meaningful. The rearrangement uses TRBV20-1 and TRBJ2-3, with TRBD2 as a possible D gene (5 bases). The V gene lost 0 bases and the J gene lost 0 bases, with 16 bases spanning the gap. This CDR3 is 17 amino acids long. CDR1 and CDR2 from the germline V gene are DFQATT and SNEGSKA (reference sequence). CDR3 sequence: CSARDPSRAASTDTQYF. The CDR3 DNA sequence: TGCAGTGCTAGAGATCCCTCGCGAGCGGCTAGCACAGATACGCAGTATTTT.

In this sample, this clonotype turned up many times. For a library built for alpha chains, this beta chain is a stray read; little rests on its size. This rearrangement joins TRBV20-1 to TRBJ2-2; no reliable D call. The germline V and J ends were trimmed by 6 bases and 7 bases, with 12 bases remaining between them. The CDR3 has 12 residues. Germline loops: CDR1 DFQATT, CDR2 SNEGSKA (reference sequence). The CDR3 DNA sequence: TGCAGTGCCGCTGGAAGTTACGGGGAGCTGTTTTTT. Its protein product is CSAAGSYGELFF.

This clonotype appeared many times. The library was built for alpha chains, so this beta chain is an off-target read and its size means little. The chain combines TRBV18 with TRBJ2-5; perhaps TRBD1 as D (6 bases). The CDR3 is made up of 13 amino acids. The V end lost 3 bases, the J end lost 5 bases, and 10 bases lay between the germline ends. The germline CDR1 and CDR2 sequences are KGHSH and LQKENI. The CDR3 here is CASSPYRVETQYF. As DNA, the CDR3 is TGTGCCAGCTCACCTTACAGGGTGGAGACCCAGTACTTC. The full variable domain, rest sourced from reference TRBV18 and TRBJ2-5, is NAGVMQNPRHLVRRRGQEARLRCSPMKGHSHVYWYRQLPEEGLKFMVYLQKENIIDESGMPKERFSAEFPKEGPSILRIQQVVRGDSAAYFCASSPYRVETQYFGPGTRLLVL.

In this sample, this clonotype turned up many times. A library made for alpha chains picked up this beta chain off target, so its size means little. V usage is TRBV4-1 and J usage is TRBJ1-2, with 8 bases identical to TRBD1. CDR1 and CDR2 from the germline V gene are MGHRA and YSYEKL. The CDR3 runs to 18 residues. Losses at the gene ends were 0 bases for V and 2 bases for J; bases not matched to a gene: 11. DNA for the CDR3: TGCGCCAGCAGCCAAGATCGGGGGACAGGAGGTCGAAACTATGGCTACACCTTC. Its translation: CASSQDRGTGGRNYGYTF.

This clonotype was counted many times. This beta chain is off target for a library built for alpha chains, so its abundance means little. The CDR3 DNA sequence: TGTGCCAGCAGCTTAGGGCAGATATTCAACACCGGGGAGCTGTTTTTT. It is translated as CASSLGQIFNTGELFF. The chain couples TRBV11-1 to TRBJ2-2, with D uncertain. The V gene lost 1 base and the J gene lost 2 bases, with 11 bases spanning the gap. The CDR3 contains 16 residues. Germline lookup yields CDR1 SGHAT and CDR2 FQDESV (reference sequence). Full variable domain (remainder filled in from reference TRBV11-1 and TRBJ2-2): EAEVAQSPRYKITEKSQAVAFWCDPISGHATLYWYRQILGQGPELLVQFQDESVVDDSQLPKDRFSAERLKGVDSTLKIQPAELGDSAMYLCASSLGQIFNTGELFFGEGSRLTVL.

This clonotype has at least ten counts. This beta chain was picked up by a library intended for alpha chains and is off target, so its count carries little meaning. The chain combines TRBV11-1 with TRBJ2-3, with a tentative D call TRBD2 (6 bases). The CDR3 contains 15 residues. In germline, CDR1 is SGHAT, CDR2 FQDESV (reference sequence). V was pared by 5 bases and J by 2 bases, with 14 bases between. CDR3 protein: CASSPGGSYTDTQYF. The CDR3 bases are TGTGCCAGCAGCCCTGGGGGGTCTTACACAGATACGCAGTATTTT.

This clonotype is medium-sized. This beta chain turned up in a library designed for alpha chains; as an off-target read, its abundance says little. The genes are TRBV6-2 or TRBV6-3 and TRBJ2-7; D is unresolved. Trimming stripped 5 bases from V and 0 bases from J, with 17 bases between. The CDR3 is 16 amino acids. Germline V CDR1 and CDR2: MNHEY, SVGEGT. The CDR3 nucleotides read TGTGCCAGCAGTCCACGAGGCACCCAGAGCTCCTACGAGCAGTACTTC. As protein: CASSPRGTQSSYEQYF.

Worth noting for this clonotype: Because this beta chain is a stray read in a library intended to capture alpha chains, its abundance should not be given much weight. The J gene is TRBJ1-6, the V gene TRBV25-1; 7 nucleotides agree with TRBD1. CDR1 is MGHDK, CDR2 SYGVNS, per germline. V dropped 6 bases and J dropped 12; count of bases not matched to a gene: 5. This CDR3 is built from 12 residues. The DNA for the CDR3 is TGTGCCAGCAGGGGGGACAGAGAACCCCTCCACTTT. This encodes CASRGDREPLHF.

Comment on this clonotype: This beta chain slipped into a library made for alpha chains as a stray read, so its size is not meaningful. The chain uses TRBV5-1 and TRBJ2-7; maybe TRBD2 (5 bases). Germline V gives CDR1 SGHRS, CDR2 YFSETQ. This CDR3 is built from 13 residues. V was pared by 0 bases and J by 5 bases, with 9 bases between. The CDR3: CASSLVVLDEQYF. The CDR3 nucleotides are TGCGCCAGCAGCTTGGTAGTACTAGACGAGCAGTACTTC.

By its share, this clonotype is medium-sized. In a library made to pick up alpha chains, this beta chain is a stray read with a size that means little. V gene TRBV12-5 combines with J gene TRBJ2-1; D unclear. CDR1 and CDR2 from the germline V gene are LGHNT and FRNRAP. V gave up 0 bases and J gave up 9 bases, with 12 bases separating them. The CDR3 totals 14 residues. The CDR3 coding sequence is TGTGCTAGTGGTTTGGTAAAGAGGTTTTCTGAGCAGTTCTTC. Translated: CASGLVKRFSEQFF.

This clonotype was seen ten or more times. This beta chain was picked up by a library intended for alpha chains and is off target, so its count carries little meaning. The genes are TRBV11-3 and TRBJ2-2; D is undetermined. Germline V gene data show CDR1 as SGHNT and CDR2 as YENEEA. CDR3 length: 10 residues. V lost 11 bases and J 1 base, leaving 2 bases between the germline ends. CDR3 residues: CAGNTGELFF. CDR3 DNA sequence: TGTGCCGGGAACACCGGGGAGCTGTTTTTT. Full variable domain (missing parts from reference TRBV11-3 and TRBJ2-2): EAGVVQSPRYKIIEKKQPVAFWCNPISGHNTLYWYLQNLGQGPELLIRYENEEAVDDSQLPKDRFSAERLKGVDSTLKIQPAELGDSAVYLCAGNTGELFFGEGSRLTVL.

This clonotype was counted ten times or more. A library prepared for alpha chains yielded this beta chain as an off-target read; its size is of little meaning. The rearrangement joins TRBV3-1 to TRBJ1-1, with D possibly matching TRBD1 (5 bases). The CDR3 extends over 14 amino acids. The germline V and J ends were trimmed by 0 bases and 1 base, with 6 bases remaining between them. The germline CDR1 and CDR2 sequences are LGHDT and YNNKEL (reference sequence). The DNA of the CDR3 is TGTGCCAGCAGCCAAGAAGGACAGAACACTGAAGCTTTCTTT. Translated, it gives CASSQEGQNTEAFF.

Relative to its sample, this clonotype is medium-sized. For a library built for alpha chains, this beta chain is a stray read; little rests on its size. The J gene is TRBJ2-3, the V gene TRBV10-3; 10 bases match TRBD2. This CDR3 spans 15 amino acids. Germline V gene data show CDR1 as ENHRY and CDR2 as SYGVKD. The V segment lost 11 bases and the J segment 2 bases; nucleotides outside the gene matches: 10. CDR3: CASGTSAPSTDTQYF. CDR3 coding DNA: TGTGCCTCCGGGACTAGCGCACCTTCCACAGATACGCAGTATTTT.

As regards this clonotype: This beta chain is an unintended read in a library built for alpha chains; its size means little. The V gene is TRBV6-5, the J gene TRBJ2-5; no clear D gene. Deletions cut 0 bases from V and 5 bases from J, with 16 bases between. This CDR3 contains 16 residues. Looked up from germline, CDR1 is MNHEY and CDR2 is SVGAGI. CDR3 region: CASSYSTSGPAETQYF. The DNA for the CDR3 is TGTGCCAGCAGTTACTCGACATCTGGTCCGGCGGAGACCCAGTACTTC.

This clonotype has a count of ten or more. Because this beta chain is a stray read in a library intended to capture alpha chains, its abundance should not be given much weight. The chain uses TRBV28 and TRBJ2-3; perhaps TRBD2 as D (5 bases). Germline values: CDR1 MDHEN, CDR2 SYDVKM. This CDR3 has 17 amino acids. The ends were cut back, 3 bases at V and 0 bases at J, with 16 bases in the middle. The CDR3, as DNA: TGTGCCAGCAGTTTGTCAGCCGGGGTTTCTAGCACAGATACGCAGTATTTT. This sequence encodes CASSLSAGVSSTDTQYF.

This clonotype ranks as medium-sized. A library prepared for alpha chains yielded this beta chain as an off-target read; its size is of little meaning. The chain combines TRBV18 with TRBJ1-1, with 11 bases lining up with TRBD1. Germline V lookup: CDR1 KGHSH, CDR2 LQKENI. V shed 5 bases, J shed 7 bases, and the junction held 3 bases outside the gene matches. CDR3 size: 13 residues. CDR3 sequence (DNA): TGTGCCAGCTCAGGGGACAGGGGGGGTGAAGCTTTCTTT. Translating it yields CASSGDRGGEAFF.

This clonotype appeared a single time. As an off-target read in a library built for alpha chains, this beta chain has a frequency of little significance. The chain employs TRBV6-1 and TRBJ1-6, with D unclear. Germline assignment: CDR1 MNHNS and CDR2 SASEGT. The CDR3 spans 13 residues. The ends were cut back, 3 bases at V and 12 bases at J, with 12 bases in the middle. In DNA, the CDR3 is TGTGCCAGCAGTGATAAGAGACACCAACCCCTCCACTTT. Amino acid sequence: CASSDKRHQPLHF.

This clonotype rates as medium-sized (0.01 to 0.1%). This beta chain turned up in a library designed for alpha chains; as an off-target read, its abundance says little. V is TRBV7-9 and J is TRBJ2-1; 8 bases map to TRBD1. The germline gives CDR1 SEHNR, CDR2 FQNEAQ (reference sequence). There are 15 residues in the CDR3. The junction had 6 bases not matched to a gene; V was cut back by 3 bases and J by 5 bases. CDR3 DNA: TGTGCCAGCAGCTTCAGACAGGGGCCCCACAATGAGCAGTTCTTC. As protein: CASSFRQGPHNEQFF. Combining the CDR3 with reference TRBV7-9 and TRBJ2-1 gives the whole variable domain DTGVSQNPRHKITKRGQNVTFRCDPISEHNRLYWYRQTLGQGPEFLTYFQNEAQLEKSRLLSDRFSAERPKGSFSTLEIQRTEQGDSAMYLCASSFRQGPHNEQFFGPGTRLTVL.

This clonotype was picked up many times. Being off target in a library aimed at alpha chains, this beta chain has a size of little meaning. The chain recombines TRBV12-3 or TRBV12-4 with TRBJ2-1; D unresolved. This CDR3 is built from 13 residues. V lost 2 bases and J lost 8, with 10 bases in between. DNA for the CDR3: TGTGCCAGCAGTTTACTGCGACGGGATGAGCAGTTCTTC. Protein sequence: CASSLLRRDEQFF.

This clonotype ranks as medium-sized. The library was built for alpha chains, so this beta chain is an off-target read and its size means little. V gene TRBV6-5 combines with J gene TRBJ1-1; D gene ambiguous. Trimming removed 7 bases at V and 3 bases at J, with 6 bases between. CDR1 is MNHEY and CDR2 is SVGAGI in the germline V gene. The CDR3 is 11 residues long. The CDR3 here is CASTSDTEAFF. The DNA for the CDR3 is TGTGCCAGCACGTCCGACACTGAAGCTTTCTTT.

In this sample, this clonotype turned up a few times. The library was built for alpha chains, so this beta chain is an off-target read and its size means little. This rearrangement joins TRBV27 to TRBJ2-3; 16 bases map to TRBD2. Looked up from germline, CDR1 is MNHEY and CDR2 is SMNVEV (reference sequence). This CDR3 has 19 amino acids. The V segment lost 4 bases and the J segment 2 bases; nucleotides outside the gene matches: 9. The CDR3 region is CASSSITGTSGGATDTQYF. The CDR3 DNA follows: TGTGCCAGCAGTTCCATCACCGGGACTAGCGGGGGGGCCACAGATACGCAGTATTTT.

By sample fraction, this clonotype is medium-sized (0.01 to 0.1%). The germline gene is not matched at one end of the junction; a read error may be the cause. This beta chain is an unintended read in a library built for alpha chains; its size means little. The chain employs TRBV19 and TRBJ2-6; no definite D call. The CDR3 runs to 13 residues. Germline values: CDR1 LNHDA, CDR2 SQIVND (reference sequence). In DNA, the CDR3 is TGTGCCAGTAGTGTGGGTGGGACCAACGTCCTGACTTTC. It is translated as CASSVGGTNVLTF. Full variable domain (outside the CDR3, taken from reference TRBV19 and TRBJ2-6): DGGITQSPKYLFRKEGQNVTLSCEQNLNHDAMYWYRQDPGQGLRLIYYSQIVNDFQKGDIAEGYSVSREKKESFPLTVTSAQKNPTAFYLCASSVGGTNVLTFGAGSRLTVL.

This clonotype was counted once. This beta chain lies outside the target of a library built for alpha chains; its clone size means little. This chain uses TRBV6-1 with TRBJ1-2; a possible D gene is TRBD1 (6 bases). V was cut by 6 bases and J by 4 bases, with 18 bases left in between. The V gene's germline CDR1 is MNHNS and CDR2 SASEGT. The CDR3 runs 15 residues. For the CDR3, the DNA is TGTGCCAGCAGCCCACCGGCAGGGGTTAGCTATGGCTACACCTTC. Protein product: CASSPPAGVSYGYTF.

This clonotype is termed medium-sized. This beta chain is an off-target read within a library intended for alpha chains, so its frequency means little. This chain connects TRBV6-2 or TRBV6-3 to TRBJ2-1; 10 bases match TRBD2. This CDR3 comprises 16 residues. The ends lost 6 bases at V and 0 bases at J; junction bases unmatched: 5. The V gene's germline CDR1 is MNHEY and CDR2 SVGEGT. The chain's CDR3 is CASSRPSGSSYNEQFF. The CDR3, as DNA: TGTGCCAGCAGCAGACCTAGCGGGAGCTCCTACAATGAGCAGTTCTTC.

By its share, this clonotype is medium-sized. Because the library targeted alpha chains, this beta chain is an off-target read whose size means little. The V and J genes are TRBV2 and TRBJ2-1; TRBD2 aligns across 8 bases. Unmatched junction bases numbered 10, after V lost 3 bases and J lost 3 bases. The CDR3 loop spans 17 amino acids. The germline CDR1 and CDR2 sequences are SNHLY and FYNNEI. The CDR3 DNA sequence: TGTGCCAGCAGTGATTCTCCAGGGACTAGACTCTACAATGAGCAGTTCTTC. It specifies CASSDSPGTRLYNEQFF.

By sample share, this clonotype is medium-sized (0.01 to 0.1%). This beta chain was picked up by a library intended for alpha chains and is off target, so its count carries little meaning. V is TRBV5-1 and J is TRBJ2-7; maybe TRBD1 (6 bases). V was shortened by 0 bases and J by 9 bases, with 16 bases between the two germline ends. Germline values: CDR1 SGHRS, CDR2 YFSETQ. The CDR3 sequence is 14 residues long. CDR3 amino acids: CASSLGRDKGVQYF. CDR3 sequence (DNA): TGCGCCAGCAGCTTGGGACGGGACAAAGGTGTGCAGTACTTC.

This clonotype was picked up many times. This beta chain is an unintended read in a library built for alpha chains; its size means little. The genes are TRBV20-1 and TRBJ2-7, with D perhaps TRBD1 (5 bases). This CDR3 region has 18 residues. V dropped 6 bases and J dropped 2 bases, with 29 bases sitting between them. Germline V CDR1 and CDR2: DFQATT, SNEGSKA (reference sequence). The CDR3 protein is CSAQDLYAGHRAPYEQYF. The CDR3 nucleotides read TGCAGTGCCCAAGATCTATACGCCGGACACCGAGCCCCCTACGAGCAGTACTTC.

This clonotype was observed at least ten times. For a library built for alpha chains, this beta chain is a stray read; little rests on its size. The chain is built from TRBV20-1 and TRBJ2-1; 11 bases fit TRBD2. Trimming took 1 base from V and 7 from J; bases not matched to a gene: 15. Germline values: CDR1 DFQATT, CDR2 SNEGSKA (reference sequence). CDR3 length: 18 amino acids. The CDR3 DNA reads TGCAGTGCTAGAGCCGCCCGGGGTAGCGGGAGGGCGAGGAATGAGCAGTTCTTC. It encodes CSARAARGSGRARNEQFF.

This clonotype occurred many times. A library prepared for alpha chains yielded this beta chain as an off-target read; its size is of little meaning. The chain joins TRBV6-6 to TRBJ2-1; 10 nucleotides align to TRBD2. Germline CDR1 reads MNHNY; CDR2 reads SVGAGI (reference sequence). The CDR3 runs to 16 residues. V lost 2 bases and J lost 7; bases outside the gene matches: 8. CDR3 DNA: TGTGCCAGCAGTTACCAAGCGGGAGGGCCCAATAATGAGCAGTTCTTC. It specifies CASSYQAGGPNNEQFF.